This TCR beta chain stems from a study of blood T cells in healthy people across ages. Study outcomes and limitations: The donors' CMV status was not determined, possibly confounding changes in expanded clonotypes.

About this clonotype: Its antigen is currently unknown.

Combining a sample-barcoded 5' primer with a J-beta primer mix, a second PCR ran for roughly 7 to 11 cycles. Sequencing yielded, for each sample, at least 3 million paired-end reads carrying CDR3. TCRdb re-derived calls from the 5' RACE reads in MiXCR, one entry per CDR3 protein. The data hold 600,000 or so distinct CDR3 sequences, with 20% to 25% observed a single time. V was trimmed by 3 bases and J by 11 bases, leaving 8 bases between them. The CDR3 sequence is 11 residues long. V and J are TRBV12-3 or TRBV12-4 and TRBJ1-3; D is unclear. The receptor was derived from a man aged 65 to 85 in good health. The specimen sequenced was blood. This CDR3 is CASSFGGPIYF. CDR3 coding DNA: TGTGCCAGCAGTTTCGGAGGACCCATATATTTT.